This TCR beta chain is drawn from a study of early T cells in non-severe SARS-CoV-2 infection. Overall study: Chains stayed unpaired after sequencing of bulk RNA from unsorted whole blood.

This clonotype was observed a handful of times. The library protocol tagged individual cDNA molecules with unique molecular identifiers. TCRdb reprocessed the 5' RACE reads via MiXCR and lists one record per CDR3 protein. The repertoire consists of around 84,000 distinct CDR3 sequences, with approximately 15% occurring once and the leading ten covering roughly 6.4%. V lost 4 bases and J lost 6, with 7 bases in between. Germline CDR1 reads SQVTM; CDR2 reads ANQGSEA. The length of the CDR3 is 11 residues. The sequence was obtained from an adult who was a healthcare worker with PCR-confirmed SARS-CoV-2 infection or an uninfected control (not recorded which). The sequenced material came from whole blood. The chain carries TRBV29-1 and TRBJ2-1; D is undetermined. The CDR3 sequence is CSVVPGNEQFF. The CDR3, as DNA: TGCAGCGTTGTTCCGGGCAATGAGCAGTTCTTC.